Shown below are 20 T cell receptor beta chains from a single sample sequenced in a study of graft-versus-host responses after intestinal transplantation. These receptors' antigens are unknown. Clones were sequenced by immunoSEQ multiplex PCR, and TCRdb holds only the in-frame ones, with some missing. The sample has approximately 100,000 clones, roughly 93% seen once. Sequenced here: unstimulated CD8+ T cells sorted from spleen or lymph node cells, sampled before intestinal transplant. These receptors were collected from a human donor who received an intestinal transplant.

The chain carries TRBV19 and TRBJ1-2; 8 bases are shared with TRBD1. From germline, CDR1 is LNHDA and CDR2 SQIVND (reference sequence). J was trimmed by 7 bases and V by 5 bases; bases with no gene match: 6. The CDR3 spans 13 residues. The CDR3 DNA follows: TGTGCCAGTAGTGAACACAGGGGGGTTGGCTACACCTTC. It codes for CASSEHRGVGYTF.

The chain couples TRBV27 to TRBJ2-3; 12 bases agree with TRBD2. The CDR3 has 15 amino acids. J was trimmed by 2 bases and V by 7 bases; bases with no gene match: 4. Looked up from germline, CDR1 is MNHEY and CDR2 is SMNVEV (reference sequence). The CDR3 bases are TGTGCCAGCATGAGACTAGCGGGAGTCACAGATACGCAGTATTTT. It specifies CASMRLAGVTDTQYF.

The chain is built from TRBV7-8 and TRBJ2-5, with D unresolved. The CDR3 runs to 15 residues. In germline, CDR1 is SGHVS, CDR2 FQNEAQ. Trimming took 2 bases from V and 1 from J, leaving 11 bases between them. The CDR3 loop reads CASSLTLASQETQYF. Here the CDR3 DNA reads TGTGCCAGCAGCTTAACTTTGGCTAGCCAAGAGACCCAGTACTTC.

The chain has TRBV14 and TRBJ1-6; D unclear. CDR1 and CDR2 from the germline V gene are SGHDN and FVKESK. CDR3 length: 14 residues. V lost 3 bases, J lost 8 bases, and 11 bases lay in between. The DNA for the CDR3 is TGTGCCAGCAGCCATATCGAGGGTCATTCACCCCTCCACTTT. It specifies CASSHIEGHSPLHF.

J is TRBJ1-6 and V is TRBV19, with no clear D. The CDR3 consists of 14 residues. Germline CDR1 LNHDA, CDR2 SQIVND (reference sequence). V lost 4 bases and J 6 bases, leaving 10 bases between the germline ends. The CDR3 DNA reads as TGTGCCAGTAGTAACCGTGGGATTAATTCACCCCTCCACTTT. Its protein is CASSNRGINSPLHF.

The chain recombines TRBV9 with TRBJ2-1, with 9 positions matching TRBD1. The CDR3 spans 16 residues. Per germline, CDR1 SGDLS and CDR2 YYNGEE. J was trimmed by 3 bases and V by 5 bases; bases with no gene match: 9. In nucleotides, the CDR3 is TGTGCCAGCAGTAGCACCGGACAGGGGATCTACAATGAGCAGTTCTTC. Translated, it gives CASSSTGQGIYNEQFF.

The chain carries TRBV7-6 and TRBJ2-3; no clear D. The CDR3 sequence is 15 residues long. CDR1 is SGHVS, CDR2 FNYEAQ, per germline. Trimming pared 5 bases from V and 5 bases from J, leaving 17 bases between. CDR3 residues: CASSPGRASGDTQYF. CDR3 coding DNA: TGTGCCAGCAGCCCCGGACGGGCCTCAGGAGATACGCAGTATTTT.

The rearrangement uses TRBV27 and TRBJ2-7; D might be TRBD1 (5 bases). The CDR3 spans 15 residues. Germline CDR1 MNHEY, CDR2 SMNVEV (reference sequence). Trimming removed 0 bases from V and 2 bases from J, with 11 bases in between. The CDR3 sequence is CASSLSSAGPYEQYF. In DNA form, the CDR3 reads TGTGCCAGCAGTTTATCGAGTGCAGGGCCCTACGAGCAGTACTTC.

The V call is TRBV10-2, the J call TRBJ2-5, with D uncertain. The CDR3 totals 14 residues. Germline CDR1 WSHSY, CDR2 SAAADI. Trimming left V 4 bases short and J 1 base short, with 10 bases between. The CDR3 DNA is TGCGCCAGCAGTGGGTTCCTAGTCCAAGAGACCCAGTACTTC. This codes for CASSGFLVQETQYF.

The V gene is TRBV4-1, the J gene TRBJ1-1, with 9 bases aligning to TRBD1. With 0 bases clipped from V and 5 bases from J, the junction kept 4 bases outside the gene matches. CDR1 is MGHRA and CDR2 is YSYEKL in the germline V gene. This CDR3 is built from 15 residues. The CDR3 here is CASSQDLGTGTEAFF. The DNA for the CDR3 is TGCGCCAGCAGCCAAGATCTAGGGACAGGGACTGAAGCTTTCTTT.

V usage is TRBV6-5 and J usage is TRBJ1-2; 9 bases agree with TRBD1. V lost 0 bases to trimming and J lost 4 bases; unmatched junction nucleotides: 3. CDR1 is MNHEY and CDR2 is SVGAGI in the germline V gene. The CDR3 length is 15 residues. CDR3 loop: CASSYSTQGAYGYTF. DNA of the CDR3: TGTGCCAGCAGTTACTCGACACAGGGGGCCTATGGCTACACCTTC.

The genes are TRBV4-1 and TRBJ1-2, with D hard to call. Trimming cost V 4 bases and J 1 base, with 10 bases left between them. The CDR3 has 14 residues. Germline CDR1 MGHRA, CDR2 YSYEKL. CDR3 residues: CASSPPGNNYGYTF. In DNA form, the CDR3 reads TGCGCCAGCAGCCCCCCGGGGAATAACTATGGCTACACCTTC.

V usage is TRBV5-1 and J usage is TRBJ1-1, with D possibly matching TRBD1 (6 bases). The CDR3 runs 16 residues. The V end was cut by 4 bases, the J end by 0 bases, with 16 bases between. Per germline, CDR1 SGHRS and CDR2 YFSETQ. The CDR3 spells CASSGGLDSLNTEAFF. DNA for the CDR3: TGCGCCAGCAGCGGGGGTTTGGACAGTCTGAACACTGAAGCTTTCTTT.

The CDR3 reads CASSVGGDTQYF. CDR3 coding DNA: TGTGCCAGCAGCGTAGGCGGCGATACGCAGTATTTT. This chain joins TRBV9 and TRBJ2-3; no definite D call. Germline V CDR1 and CDR2: SGDLS, YYNGEE. The CDR3 spans 12 residues. The V end was cut by 0 bases, the J end by 6 bases, with 5 bases between.

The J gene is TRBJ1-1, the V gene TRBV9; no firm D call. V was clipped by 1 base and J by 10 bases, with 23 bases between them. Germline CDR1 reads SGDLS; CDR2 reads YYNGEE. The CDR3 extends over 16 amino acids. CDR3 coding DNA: TGTGCCAGCAGCGTAAAAAAGGAGGGTGGAGAACATCGAGCTTTCTTT. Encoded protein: CASSVKKEGGEHRAFF.

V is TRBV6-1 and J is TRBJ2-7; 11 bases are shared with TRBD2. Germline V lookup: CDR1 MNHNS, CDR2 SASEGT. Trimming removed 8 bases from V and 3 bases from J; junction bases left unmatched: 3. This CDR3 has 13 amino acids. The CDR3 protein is CASSSGGIYEQYF. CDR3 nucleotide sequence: TGTGCCAGCTCTAGCGGGGGGATCTACGAGCAGTACTTC.

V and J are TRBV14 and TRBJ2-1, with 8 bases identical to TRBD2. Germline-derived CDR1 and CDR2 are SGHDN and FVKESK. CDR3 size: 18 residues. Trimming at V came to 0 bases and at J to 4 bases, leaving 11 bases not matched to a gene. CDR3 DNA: TGTGCCAGCAGCCAAGATTATCGGGCGGGGGGCCCATACAATGAGCAGTTCTTC. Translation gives CASSQDYRAGGPYNEQFF.

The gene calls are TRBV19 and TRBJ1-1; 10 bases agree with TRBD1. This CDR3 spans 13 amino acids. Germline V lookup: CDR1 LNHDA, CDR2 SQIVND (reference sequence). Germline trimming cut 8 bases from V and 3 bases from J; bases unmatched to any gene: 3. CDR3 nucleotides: TGTGCCAGTCGGGACAGGGGATACACTGAAGCTTTCTTT. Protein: CASRDRGYTEAFF.

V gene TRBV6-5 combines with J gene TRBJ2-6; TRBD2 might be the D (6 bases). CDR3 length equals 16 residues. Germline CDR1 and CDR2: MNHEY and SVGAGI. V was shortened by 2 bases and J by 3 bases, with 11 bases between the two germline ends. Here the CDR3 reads CASSYQGGVGANVLTF. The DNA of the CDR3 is TGTGCCAGCAGTTACCAAGGCGGGGTTGGGGCCAACGTCCTGACTTTC.

The CDR3: CASSIHAPNTGELFF. CDR3 nucleotide sequence: TGTGCCAGTAGTATCCACGCACCGAACACCGGGGAGCTGTTTTTT. The V gene is TRBV19, the J gene TRBJ2-2, with no clear D. This CDR3 is built from 15 residues. Trimming took off 3 bases at V and 0 bases at J, with 8 bases between the two ends. Germline V lookup: CDR1 LNHDA, CDR2 SQIVND (reference sequence).